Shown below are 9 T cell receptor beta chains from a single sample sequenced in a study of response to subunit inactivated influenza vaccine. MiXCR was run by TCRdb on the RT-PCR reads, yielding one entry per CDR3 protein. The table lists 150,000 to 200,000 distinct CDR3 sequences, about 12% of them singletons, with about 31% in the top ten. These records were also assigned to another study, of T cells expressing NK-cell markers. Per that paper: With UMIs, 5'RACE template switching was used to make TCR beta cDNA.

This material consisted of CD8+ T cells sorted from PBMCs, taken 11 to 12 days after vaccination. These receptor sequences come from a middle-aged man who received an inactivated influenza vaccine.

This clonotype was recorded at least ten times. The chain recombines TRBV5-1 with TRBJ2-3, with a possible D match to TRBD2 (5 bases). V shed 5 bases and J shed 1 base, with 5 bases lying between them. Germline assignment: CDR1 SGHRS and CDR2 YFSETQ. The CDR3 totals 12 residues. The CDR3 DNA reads TGCGCCAGCAGGGAGGGCACAGATACGCAGTATTTT. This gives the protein CASREGTDTQYF.

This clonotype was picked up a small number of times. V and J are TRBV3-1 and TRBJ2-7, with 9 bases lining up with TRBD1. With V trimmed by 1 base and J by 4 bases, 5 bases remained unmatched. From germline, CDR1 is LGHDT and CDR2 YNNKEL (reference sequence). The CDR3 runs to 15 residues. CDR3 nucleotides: TGTGCCAGCAGCCAAGTCCAACAGGGGGCTTACGAGCAGTACTTC. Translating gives CASSQVQQGAYEQYF.

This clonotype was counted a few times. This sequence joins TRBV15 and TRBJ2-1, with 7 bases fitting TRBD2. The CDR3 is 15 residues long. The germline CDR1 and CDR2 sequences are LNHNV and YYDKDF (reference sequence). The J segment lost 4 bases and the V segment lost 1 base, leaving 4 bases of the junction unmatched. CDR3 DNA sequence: TGTGCCACCAGCAGAGTTAGCGGGCAATACAATGAGCAGTTCTTC. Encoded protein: CATSRVSGQYNEQFF.

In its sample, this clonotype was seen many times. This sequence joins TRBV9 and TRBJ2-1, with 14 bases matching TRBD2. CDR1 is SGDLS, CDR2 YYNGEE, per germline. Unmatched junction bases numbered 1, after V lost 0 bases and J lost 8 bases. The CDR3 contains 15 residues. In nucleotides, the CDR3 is TGTGCCAGCAGCGTAGCGGGACTAGCGGGAGATGAGCAGTTCTTC. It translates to CASSVAGLAGDEQFF.

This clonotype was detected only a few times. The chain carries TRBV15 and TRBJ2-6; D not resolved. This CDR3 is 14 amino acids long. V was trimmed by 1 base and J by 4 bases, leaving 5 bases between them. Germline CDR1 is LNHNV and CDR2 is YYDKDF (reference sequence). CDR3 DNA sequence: TGTGCCACCAGCAGAGGAAGGGGGGCCAACGTCCTGACTTTC. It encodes CATSRGRGANVLTF.

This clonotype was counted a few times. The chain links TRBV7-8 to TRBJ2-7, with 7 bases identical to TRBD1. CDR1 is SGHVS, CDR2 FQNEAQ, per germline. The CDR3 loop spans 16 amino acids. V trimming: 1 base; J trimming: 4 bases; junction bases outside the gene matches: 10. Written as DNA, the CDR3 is TGTGCCAGCAGCTTAGGTTTGAGGGACAGACCTTACGAGCAGTACTTC. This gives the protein CASSLGLRDRPYEQYF.

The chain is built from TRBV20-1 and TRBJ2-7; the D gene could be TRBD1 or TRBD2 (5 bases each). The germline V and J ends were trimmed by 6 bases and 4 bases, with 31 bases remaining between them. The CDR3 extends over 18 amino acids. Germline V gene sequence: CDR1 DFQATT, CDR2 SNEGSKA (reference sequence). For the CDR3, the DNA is TGCAGTGCATTCGGGGCAGGGTCGGTAGGATGGGACCTTTACGAGCAGTACTTC. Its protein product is CSAFGAGSVGWDLYEQYF.

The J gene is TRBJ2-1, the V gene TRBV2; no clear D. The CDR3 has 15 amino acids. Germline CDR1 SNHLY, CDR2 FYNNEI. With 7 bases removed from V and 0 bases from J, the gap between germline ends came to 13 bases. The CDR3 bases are TGTGCCAGCAAAGTTGGGCAGTCCTCCTACAATGAGCAGTTCTTC. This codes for CASKVGQSSYNEQFF.

CDR3 DNA: TGCGCCAGCAGCCAAGTTCCCGGACTACTTTACGAGCAGTACTTC. It is translated as CASSQVPGLLYEQYF. The chain is built from TRBV4-3 and TRBJ2-7; tentatively, D is TRBD2 (6 bases). V shed 1 base and J shed 4 bases, with 14 bases lying between them. CDR1 is LGHNA and CDR2 is YSLEER in the germline V gene. The CDR3 spans 15 residues.